This T cell receptor (beta chain) emerged from a study of shared clonotypes between healthy human individuals. Concerning this clone: Its antigen remains unidentified.

Findings and caveats of the study: Compared with clonotypes that all four donors shared, non-shared clonotypes had lower generation probabilities.

The authors' processing: Junction-only sequences without quality scores came from ImmunoSEQ, so filtering differed. This table comes from immunoSEQ multiplex PCR, and its TCRdb copy is limited to in-frame clones, with some not included. The DNA was the basis for D and trimming; V, J and clone size are from that table. The profile shows more than 2,000,000 clones, around 90% of them singletons. V was pared by 6 bases and J by 9 bases, with 11 bases between. The CDR3 loop spans 11 amino acids. Germline loops: CDR1 SNHLY, CDR2 FYNNEI. V usage is TRBV2 and J usage is TRBJ1-2; unclear D gene. What was sequenced was naive CD4+ T cells sorted from blood. The subset is: CD45RA+ positively selected. This TCR was sampled from a man aged 18 to 30 in good health. The CDR3: CASSLPPSYTF. The CDR3 DNA follows: TGTGCCAGCAGCCTTCCACCGAGCTACACCTTC.